This TCR beta chain appears in the sequencing data of a study of blood T cell repertoires in COVID-19. The overall study: The study drew acute and convalescent COVID-19 samples from the United States, Italy and Spain. Sources were T cells, B-cell-depleted T cells, or PBMCs; the material itself was cDNA or gDNA.

Original processing notes: Quantification of nucleated cells was approximated via reference gene primer amplification. Produced via immunoSEQ multiplex PCR; TCRdb's table is partial and in-frame only. The DNA gave D and trimming, while V, J and clone size come from that table. The sample has 200,000 to 250,000 clones; around 89% are singletons. There are 11 residues in the CDR3. V lost 5 bases, J lost 6 bases, and 7 bases lay in between. Germline V CDR1 and CDR2: LNHDA, SQIVND (reference sequence). This sequence joins TRBV19 and TRBJ1-2; TRBD1 might be the D (5 bases). This receptor was identified in a man aged 65 to 85 with acute or convalescent COVID-19. The sequencing sample was made of peripheral blood. The CDR3 reads CASSRGDGYTF. The CDR3 nucleotides are TGTGCCAGTAGTCGGGGGGATGGCTACACCTTC.